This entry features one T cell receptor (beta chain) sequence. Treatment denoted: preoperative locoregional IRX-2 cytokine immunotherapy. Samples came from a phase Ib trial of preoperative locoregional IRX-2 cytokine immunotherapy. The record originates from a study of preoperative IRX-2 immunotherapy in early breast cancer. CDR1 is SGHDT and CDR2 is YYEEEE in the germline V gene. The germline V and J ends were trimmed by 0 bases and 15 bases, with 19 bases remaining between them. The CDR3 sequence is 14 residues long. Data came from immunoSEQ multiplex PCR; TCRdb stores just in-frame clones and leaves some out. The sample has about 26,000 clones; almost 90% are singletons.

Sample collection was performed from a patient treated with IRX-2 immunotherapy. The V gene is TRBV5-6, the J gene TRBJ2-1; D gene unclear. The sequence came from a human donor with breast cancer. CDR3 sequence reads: CASSLAGTRSTLFF. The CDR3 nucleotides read TGTGCCAGCAGCTTGGCCGGCACGAGGTCCACACTGTTCTTC. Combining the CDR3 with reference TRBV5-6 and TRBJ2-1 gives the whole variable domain DAGVTQSPTHLIKTRGQQVTLRCSPKSGHDTVSWYQQALGQGPQFIFQYYEEEERQRGNFPDRFSGHQFPNYSSELNVNALLLGDSALYLCASSLAGTRSTLFFGPGTRLTVL.